The clone carrying this T cell receptor beta chain was counted at least ten times. What it binds is unknown. Uncontrolled infection, other autoimmune disease, pregnancy or lactation disqualified patients from enrolment. Amplification of TCR beta CDR3 regions used RNA as the template. Using the HTBI primer set, a first-round RT-PCR was run on the TCR CDR3. One entry per CDR3 protein, called by TCRdb with MiXCR from the multiplex PCR reads. The sample has around 800,000 distinct CDR3 sequences; 35% to 45% are singletons. This sample is drawn from a study of T cells in Graves' hyperthyroidism and ophthalmopathy. On the study more broadly: Peripheral blood samples were taken at initial diagnosis, prior to any treatment. Points from the study as a whole: Median prediction lead before ophthalmopathy onset was 6.5 months with the model.

This CDR3 comprises 14 residues. Between the trimmed V and J ends, which lost 5 bases and 5 bases, there was a span of 15 bases. Germline lookup yields CDR1 SEHNR and CDR2 FQNEAQ (reference sequence). The TCR sequence derives from a man in his late teens or twenties with Graves' hyperthyroidism. The chain uses TRBV7-9 and TRBJ1-2, with D possibly matching TRBD1 (6 bases). The specimen sequenced was blood. The CDR3 bases are TGTGCCAGCAGCCTTACGGACAGATTTTATGGCTACACCTTC. Amino acids: CASSLTDRFYGYTF. Full variable domain (outside the CDR3, taken from reference TRBV7-9 and TRBJ1-2): DTGVSQNPRHKITKRGQNVTFRCDPISEHNRLYWYRQTLGQGPEFLTYFQNEAQLEKSRLLSDRFSAERPKGSFSTLEIQRTEQGDSAMYLCASSLTDRFYGYTFGSGTRLTVV.